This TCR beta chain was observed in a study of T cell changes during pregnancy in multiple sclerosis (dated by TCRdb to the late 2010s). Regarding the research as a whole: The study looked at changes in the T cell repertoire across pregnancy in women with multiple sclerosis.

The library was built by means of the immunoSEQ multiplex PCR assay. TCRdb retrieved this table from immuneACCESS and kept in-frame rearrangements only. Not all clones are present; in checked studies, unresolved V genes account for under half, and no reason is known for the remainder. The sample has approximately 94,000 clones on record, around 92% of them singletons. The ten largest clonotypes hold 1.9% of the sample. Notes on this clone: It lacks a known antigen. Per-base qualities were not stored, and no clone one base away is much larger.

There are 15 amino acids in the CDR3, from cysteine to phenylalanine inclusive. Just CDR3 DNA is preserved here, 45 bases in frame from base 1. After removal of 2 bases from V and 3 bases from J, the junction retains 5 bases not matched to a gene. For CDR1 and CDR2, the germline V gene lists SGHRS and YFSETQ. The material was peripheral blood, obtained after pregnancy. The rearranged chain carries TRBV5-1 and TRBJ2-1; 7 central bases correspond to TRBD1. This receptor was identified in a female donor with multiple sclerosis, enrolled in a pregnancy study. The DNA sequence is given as TGCGCCAGCAGCTTTCGACAGGGAGTCTACAATGAGCAGTTCTTC. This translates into CASSFRQGVYNEQFF.